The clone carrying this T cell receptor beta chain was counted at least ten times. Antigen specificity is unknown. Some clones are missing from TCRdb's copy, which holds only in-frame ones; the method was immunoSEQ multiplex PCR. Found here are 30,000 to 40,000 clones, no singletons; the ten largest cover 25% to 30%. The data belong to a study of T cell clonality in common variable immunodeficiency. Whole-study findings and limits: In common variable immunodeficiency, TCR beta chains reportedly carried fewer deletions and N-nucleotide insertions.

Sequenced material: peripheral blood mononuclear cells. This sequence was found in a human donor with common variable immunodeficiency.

CDR3 bases read: TGTGCCAGCAGAACTAGCGGACAAGAGACC. It encodes CASRTSGQET. The full CDR3 reads CASRTSGQETQYF. The rearrangement links TRBV5-4 to TRBJ2-5; 8 positions agree with TRBD2. Read coverage stops 3 residues before the CDR3 terminus; the germline J gene supplies the remainder. After removal of 5 bases from V and 2 bases from J, the junction contained 2 bases not matched to a gene. Germline V lookup: CDR1 SGHNT, CDR2 YYREEE (reference sequence). The CDR3 has 13 amino acids. Complete variable domain (other parts from reference TRBV5-4 and TRBJ2-5): ETGVTQSPTHLIKTRGQQVTLRCSSQSGHNTVSWYQQALGQGPQFIFQYYREEENGRGNFPPRFSGLQFPNYSSELNVNALELDDSALYLCASRTSGQETQYFGPGTRLLVL.